What follows describes a single T cell receptor (beta chain). The antigen remains unidentified. Its ends do not fully match the called genes, so a read error is possible. The CDR3 has 16 amino acids. CDR1 is SEHNR, CDR2 FQNEAQ, per germline (reference sequence). The data stem from a study of cytomegalovirus exposure and HLA in healthy donors. General study results and limits: Other equally common chains were less clonally expanded than HLA-associated TCR beta chains, a later analysis showed. Indistinguishable V segments, including TRBV6-2 and TRBV6-3, were excluded. A prior analysis recorded that most TCR beta V segments were productive about 87% or about 30% of the time.

The PCR was carried out with 60 Vbeta primers and 13 Jbeta primers. TCRdb keeps only in-frame clones here, not all; method: immunoSEQ multiplex PCR. The table lists 150,000 or so clones, about 80% of them singletons, with 1% in the top ten. The chain joins TRBV7-9 to TRBJ2-2; TRBD2 aligns across 7 bases. Material for sequencing was PBMCs. The source is a woman aged 50 to 65 in good health and CMV-seropositive. CDR3: CSSSPLLALNTGELFF. The CDR3 region has the DNA TGTTCCAGCAGCCCGTTACTAGCGTTAAACACCGGGGAGCTGTTTTTT.